This entry lists 21 T cell receptor beta chains sequenced from one sample in a study of identifying expanded T cells in peripheral blood. The method was immunoSEQ multiplex PCR; TCRdb's version includes in-frame clones alone and lacks a portion of them. The data hold approximately 130,000 clones, with about four fifths observed a single time. Sequenced: blood. These TCRs come from a person aged 18 to 75 in good health.

This clone was observed a single time. The chain combines TRBV2 with TRBJ1-2, with D possibly being TRBD1 (6 bases). CDR3 size: 13 residues. Germline V gives CDR1 SNHLY, CDR2 FYNNEI. V lost 2 bases and J lost 6, with 10 bases in between. CDR3 DNA sequence: TGTGCCAGCAGTGAAAGAGGGGGGGATGGCTACACCTTC. Residues: CASSERGGDGYTF.

The CDR3, as DNA: TGCGCCAGCAGCTACGGGGGGCAACAAGAGACCCAGTACTTC. Amino acid sequence: CASSYGGQQETQYF. This chain uses TRBV5-1 with TRBJ2-5; weak D call: TRBD2 (7 bases). CDR3 length: 14 residues. Trimming left V 3 bases short and J 2 bases short, with 11 bases between. The germline gives CDR1 SGHRS, CDR2 YFSETQ.

This rearrangement joins TRBV27 to TRBJ2-4, with D possibly being TRBD1 (5 bases). Germline V gives CDR1 MNHEY, CDR2 SMNVEV (reference sequence). Trimming took off 3 bases at V and 0 bases at J, with 15 bases between the two ends. The CDR3 runs 17 residues. CDR3 protein: CASSFGFRGLAKNIQYF. CDR3 coding DNA: TGTGCCAGCAGTTTCGGTTTTAGGGGCCTAGCCAAAAACATTCAGTACTTC.

The chain uses TRBV18 and TRBJ1-1; no reliable D call. Germline CDR1 is KGHSH and CDR2 is LQKENI. CDR3 length: 14 residues. Trimming left V 5 bases short and J 1 base short, with 11 bases between. CDR3 sequence: CASSSLTRNTEAFF. The CDR3 region has the DNA TGTGCCAGCTCATCCCTAACACGGAACACTGAAGCTTTCTTT. Filled out from reference TRBV18 and TRBJ1-1, the complete variable domain reads NAGVMQNPRHLVRRRGQEARLRCSPMKGHSHVYWYRQLPEEGLKFMVYLQKENIIDESGMPKERFSAEFPKEGPSILRIQQVVRGDSAAYFCASSSLTRNTEAFFGQGTRLTVV.

Turning to this clone: The same CDR3 arises from other DNA sequences in this sample as well. The V call is TRBV5-6, the J call TRBJ2-7; D call uncertain. CDR3 length: 13 amino acids. V dropped 0 bases and J dropped 0 bases, with 4 bases sitting between them. Germline assignment: CDR1 SGHDT and CDR2 YYEEEE. The CDR3: CASSLVSSYEQYF. CDR3 nucleotides: TGTGCCAGCAGCTTGGTATCCTCCTACGAGCAGTACTTC.

The chain employs TRBV11-3 and TRBJ1-1, with D possibly TRBD1 on 5 matching bases. The CDR3 length is 11 residues. V was clipped by 5 bases and J by 9 bases, with 10 bases between them. Germline CDR1 reads SGHNT; CDR2 reads YENEEA. CDR3 nucleotides: TGTGCCAGCAGCCAGGGAGGTAAAGCTTTCTTT. Translating it yields CASSQGGKAFF.

The chain has TRBV7-2 and TRBJ2-7; D is possibly TRBD1 (6 bases). Germline lookup yields CDR1 SGHTA and CDR2 FQGNSA. Trimming removed 5 bases from V and 3 bases from J, with 26 bases in between. CDR3 length: 18 residues. The CDR3 loop is CASSRNRPLTGLNYEQYF. CDR3 coding DNA: TGTGCCAGCAGCCGTAATAGACCCCTGACAGGTCTAAACTACGAGCAGTACTTC. The variable domain in full, completed from reference TRBV7-2 and TRBJ2-7, reads GAGVSQSPSNKVTEKGKDVELRCDPISGHTALYWYRQSLGQGLEFLIYFQGNSAPDKSGLPSDRFSAERTGGSVSTLTIQRTQQEDSAVYLCASSRNRPLTGLNYEQYFGPGTRLTVT.

The chain has TRBV7-8 and TRBJ2-2; 10 bases fit TRBD1. V was pared by 5 bases and J by 3 bases, with 6 bases of the junction left unmatched. CDR3 length: 16 residues. Germline V gives CDR1 SGHVS, CDR2 FQNEAQ. The CDR3 bases are TGTGCCAGCAGCCCCGACAGGGGGCGGTACACCGGGGAGCTGTTTTTT. It specifies CASSPDRGRYTGELFF. The variable domain in full, with the rest retrieved from reference TRBV7-8 and TRBJ2-2, is GAGVSQSPRYKVAKRGQDVALRCDPISGHVSLFWYQQALGQGPEFLTYFQNEAQLDKSGLPSDRFFAERPEGSVSTLKIQRTQQEDSAVYLCASSPDRGRYTGELFFGEGSRLTVL.

J is TRBJ2-7 and V is TRBV7-9; D is undetermined. CDR3 length: 13 amino acids. Deletions cut 2 bases from V and 9 bases from J, with 14 bases between. Germline lookup yields CDR1 SEHNR and CDR2 FQNEAQ (reference sequence). Here the CDR3 DNA reads TGTGCCAGCAGCTTAAGTACGAGCGTAGGGCAGTACTTC. Protein product: CASSLSTSVGQYF.

The rearrangement joins TRBV7-2 to TRBJ2-7; 15 bases fit TRBD2. Germline V gene data show CDR1 as SGHTA and CDR2 as FQGNSA. After removal of 5 bases from V and 2 bases from J, the junction contained 4 bases not matched to a gene. This CDR3 has 16 amino acids. The DNA of the CDR3 is TGTGCCAGCAGCCCAGGACTAGCGGGGGGGACCTACGAGCAGTACTTC. Amino acids: CASSPGLAGGTYEQYF.

V usage is TRBV5-1 and J usage is TRBJ1-4; unclear D gene. The CDR3 loop spans 16 amino acids. The germline CDR1 and CDR2 sequences are SGHRS and YFSETQ. The V end lost 4 bases, the J end lost 4 bases, and 17 bases lay between the germline ends. The CDR3: CASSLGSGKDNEKLFF. CDR3 coding DNA: TGCGCCAGCAGCCTGGGTTCAGGAAAGGATAATGAAAAACTGTTTTTT.

The chain joins TRBV13 to TRBJ1-4; 7 bases align to TRBD1. CDR1 is PRHDT and CDR2 is FYEKMQ in the germline V gene (reference sequence). With V trimmed by 4 bases and J by 5 bases, 4 bases remained unmatched. CDR3 length equals 14 residues. DNA of the CDR3: TGTGCCAGCAGCTCGAGGGGGCTAAATGAAAAACTGTTTTTT. Encoded protein: CASSSRGLNEKLFF.

J is TRBJ1-1 and V is TRBV12-5; no firm D call. There are 15 residues in the CDR3. V shed 5 bases and J shed 4 bases, with 17 bases lying between them. Germline assignment: CDR1 LGHNT and CDR2 FRNRAP. CDR3: CASGPNLSWGTEAFF. Written as DNA, the CDR3 is TGTGCTAGTGGTCCCAACCTGTCCTGGGGCACTGAAGCTTTCTTT.

This clone was detected ten times or more. The V call is TRBV7-9, the J call TRBJ1-2; no definite D call. V dropped 6 bases and J dropped 0 bases, with 8 bases sitting between them. This CDR3 contains 13 residues. Germline V lookup: CDR1 SEHNR, CDR2 FQNEAQ (reference sequence). CDR3 protein: CASRRDSNYGYTF. The DNA of the CDR3 is TGTGCCAGCAGGAGGGATTCTAACTATGGCTACACCTTC.

The CDR3 DNA follows: TGTGCCAGCAGCTTAGGTGCAGGGAACTATGGCTACACCTTC. This gives the protein CASSLGAGNYGYTF. The rearrangement uses TRBV13 and TRBJ1-2, with D perhaps TRBD1 (5 bases). Per germline, CDR1 PRHDT and CDR2 FYEKMQ (reference sequence). Trimming stripped 0 bases from V and 2 bases from J, with 7 bases between. The CDR3 totals 14 residues.

The J gene is TRBJ2-3, the V gene TRBV29-1; D unclear. Trimming took 5 bases from V and 2 from J, leaving 14 bases between them. Germline V gene sequence: CDR1 SQVTM, CDR2 ANQGSEA. The CDR3 spans 14 residues. This CDR3 is CSVFSVTITDTQYF. In nucleotides, the CDR3 is TGCAGCGTTTTCTCGGTCACAATCACAGATACGCAGTATTTT.

The chain joins TRBV18 to TRBJ1-2; 9 bases agree with TRBD1. The CDR3 has 15 amino acids. With V trimmed by 0 bases and J by 7 bases, 6 bases remained unmatched. CDR1 is KGHSH and CDR2 is LQKENI in the germline V gene. The DNA for the CDR3 is TGTGCCAGCTCACCACCTGGGACAGGGACCTTTGGCTACACCTTC. Amino acids: CASSPPGTGTFGYTF.

This sequence joins TRBV2 and TRBJ2-7; 7 bases align to TRBD1. Germline CDR1 SNHLY, CDR2 FYNNEI. This CDR3 has 16 residues. The V segment lost 3 bases and the J segment 0 bases; nucleotides outside the gene matches: 8. CDR3 nucleotides: TGTGCCAGCAGTGAGGTACCCGGGACAGCCTCCTACGAGCAGTACTTC. Translated, it gives CASSEVPGTASYEQYF.

This chain links TRBV2 with TRBJ1-1, with TRBD1 matching over 7 bases. V shed 5 bases and J 0 bases; nucleotides not matched to a gene: 3. Germline V gene data show CDR1 as SNHLY and CDR2 as FYNNEI. CDR3 length: 14 residues. The DNA for the CDR3 is TGTGCCAGCAGTCCGGGACAGATGAACACTGAAGCTTTCTTT. Translation: CASSPGQMNTEAFF.

The V gene is TRBV5-5, the J gene TRBJ1-1, with 7 bases aligning to TRBD1. The germline gives CDR1 SGHKS, CDR2 YYEKEE (reference sequence). V was pared by 4 bases and J by 2 bases, with 8 bases of the junction left unmatched. This CDR3 has 15 residues. The chain's CDR3 is CASSPGRGRNTEAFF. The CDR3 region has the DNA TGTGCCAGCAGCCCAGGGAGGGGGCGCAACACTGAAGCTTTCTTT.

The chain joins TRBV7-8 to TRBJ2-1; 7 nucleotides match TRBD2. The V gene's germline CDR1 is SGHVS and CDR2 FQNEAQ. The CDR3 loop spans 16 amino acids. J lost 2 bases, V lost 5 bases, and 9 bases had no gene match. CDR3 DNA sequence: TGTGCCAGCAGCCCGAAGAGGACTAGAACCTACAATGAGCAGTTCTTC. This gives the protein CASSPKRTRTYNEQFF.